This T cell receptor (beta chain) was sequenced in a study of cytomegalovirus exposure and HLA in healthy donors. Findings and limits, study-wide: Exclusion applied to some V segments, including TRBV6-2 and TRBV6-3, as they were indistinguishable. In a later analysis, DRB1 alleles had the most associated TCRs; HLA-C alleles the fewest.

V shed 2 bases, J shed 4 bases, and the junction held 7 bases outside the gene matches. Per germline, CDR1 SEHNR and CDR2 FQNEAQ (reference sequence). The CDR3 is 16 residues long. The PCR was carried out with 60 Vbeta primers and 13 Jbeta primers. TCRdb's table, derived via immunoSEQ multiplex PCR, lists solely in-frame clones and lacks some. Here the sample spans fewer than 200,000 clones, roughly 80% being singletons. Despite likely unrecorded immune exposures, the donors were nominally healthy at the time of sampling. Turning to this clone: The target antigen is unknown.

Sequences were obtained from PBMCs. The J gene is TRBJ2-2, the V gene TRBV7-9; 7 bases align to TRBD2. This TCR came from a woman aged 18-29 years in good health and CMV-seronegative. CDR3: CASSLPTSLGTGELFF. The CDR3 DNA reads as TGTGCCAGCAGCTTACCGACTAGCCTAGGCACCGGGGAGCTGTTTTTT.